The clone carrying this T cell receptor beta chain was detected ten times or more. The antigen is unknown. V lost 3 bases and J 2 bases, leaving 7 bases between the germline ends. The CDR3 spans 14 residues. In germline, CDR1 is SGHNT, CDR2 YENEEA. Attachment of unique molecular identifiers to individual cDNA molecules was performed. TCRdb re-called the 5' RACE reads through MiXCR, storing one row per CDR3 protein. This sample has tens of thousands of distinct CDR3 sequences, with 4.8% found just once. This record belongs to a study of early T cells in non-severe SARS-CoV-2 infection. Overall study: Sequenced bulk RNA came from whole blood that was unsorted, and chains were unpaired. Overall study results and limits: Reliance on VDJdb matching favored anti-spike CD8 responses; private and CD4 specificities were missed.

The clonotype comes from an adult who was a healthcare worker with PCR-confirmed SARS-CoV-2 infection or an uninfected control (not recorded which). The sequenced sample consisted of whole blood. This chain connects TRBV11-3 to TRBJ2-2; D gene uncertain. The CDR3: CASSFGLNTGELFF. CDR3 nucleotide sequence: TGTGCCAGCAGCTTTGGTCTAAACACCGGGGAGCTGTTTTTT.